This TCR beta chain comes out of a study of a mutant IDH1 vaccine in newly diagnosed glioma. Study-wide context: Treated patients, approximately 60% male and around 40% female, averaged approximately 40 years of age. Study-wide results and caveats: Pseudoprogression appears to have had no connection to changes in top peripheral T cell clonotypes. The occurrence of vaccine-induced immune responses was seen in roughly 93% of patients.

Time point: baseline, week 1 (first vaccination visit). Stated treatment: pre-vaccination baseline after standard-of-care therapy. Patients carried new grade 3 or 4 IDH1-mutant astrocytomas lacking nuclear ATRX. Only in-frame clones appear in the TCRdb table, and some are missing; sequencing was by immunoSEQ multiplex PCR. Found here are 92,000 or so clones, around 79% of them singletons; the top ten hold roughly 5.3%. CDR3 length equals 14 residues. Looked up from germline, CDR1 is SGHRS and CDR2 is YFSETQ. V lost 4 bases to trimming and J lost 5 bases; unmatched junction nucleotides: 5. Concerning this clone itself: Its antigen is still unknown.

The sample consisted of PBMCs, taken from a glioma patient treated with radiotherapy, temozolomide or both. This receptor was taken from a man aged 35-49 years with glioma. Some clones in this sample may be carry-over from other donors' samples. The chain recombines TRBV5-1 with TRBJ2-3; TRBD1 agrees at 9 bases. The CDR3 DNA follows: TGCGCCAGCAGCACCGGACAGGGGAAAGATACGCAGTATTTT. It encodes CASSTGQGKDTQYF.